Following are 22 T cell receptor beta chains from one sample sequenced in a study of cytomegalovirus exposure and HLA in healthy donors. The primer mix had 60 Vbeta and 13 Jbeta primers. Measured with immunoSEQ multiplex PCR; TCRdb has only the in-frame clones, and not every one. The table gives 150,000 to 200,000 clones; the top ten clones make up about 0.8% of it. The sample consisted of PBMCs. These receptors were collected from a young woman in good health and CMV-seropositive.

The chain uses TRBV2 and TRBJ2-4; TRBD1 might be the D (5 bases). Looked up from germline, CDR1 is SNHLY and CDR2 is FYNNEI. There are 16 residues in the CDR3. Trimming left V 6 bases short and J 0 bases short, with 15 bases between. The CDR3 sequence: CASSLDSTLAKNIQYF. CDR3 in DNA: TGTGCCAGCAGCCTCGACAGTACCCTAGCCAAAAACATTCAGTACTTC.

The chain joins TRBV11-1 to TRBJ1-2; possibly TRBD1 for D (5 bases). Germline CDR1 SGHAT, CDR2 FQDESV (reference sequence). The CDR3 has 9 residues. Between the trimmed V and J ends, which lost 5 bases and 14 bases, there was a span of 9 bases. The CDR3 loop is CASSPDTTF. In nucleotides, the CDR3 is TGTGCCAGCAGCCCGGACACGACCTTC.

This chain joins TRBV19 and TRBJ2-1; 8 bases are shared with TRBD1. Germline V gives CDR1 LNHDA, CDR2 SQIVND (reference sequence). V lost 8 bases, J lost 15 bases, and 15 bases stayed unmatched. The CDR3 runs to 13 residues. CDR3 loop: CASSPGQASTTFF. Written as DNA, the CDR3 is TGTGCCAGTTCACCGGGACAGGCCTCTACGACGTTCTTC.

The chain joins TRBV2 to TRBJ2-7; TRBD2 is a possible D gene (7 bases). The V gene lost 7 bases and the J gene lost 4 bases, with 17 bases spanning the gap. This CDR3 has 14 residues. CDR1 is SNHLY and CDR2 is FYNNEI in the germline V gene. CDR3 coding DNA: TGTGCCAGCACCCAAGGGAGGGGGAGATACGAGCAGTACTTC. Amino acid sequence: CASTQGRGRYEQYF.

The chain employs TRBV19 and TRBJ1-5; 8 nucleotides line up with TRBD1. Per germline, CDR1 LNHDA and CDR2 SQIVND (reference sequence). The CDR3 has 13 residues. The trim removed 6 bases at V and 5 bases at J, leaving 3 bases unmatched. In DNA form, the CDR3 reads TGTGCCAGTAGCGGACAGGGATATCAGCCCCAGCATTTT. Translation gives CASSGQGYQPQHF.

Details on this clone: Sequence at one end of the junction differs from germline and may be a read error. This chain uses TRBV19 with TRBJ1-1; D may be TRBD1 (5 bases). This CDR3 spans 13 amino acids. Germline V gene data show CDR1 as LNHDA and CDR2 as SQIVND (reference sequence). CDR3 DNA: TGTGCCAGTAGGATAGGCCGGGGGACTGAAGCTTTCTTT. Residues: CASRIGRGTEAFF.

The chain has TRBV7-9 and TRBJ2-4, with D maybe TRBD2 (5 bases). The CDR3 runs to 16 residues. The ends were cut back, 4 bases at V and 0 bases at J, with 13 bases in the middle. CDR1 SEHNR and CDR2 FQNEAQ come from the germline V gene (reference sequence). The CDR3 DNA sequence: TGTGCCAGCAGCTCGCAGGACTTTCGAGCCAAAAACATTCAGTACTTC. Protein sequence: CASSSQDFRAKNIQYF.

J is TRBJ2-6 and V is TRBV5-1; a possible D gene is TRBD1 (6 bases). V shed 4 bases and J shed 0 bases, with 8 bases lying between them. The CDR3 runs to 15 residues. Germline CDR1 SGHRS, CDR2 YFSETQ. The CDR3 region is CASSGQFSGANVLTF. CDR3 nucleotide sequence: TGCGCCAGCAGCGGACAGTTCTCTGGGGCCAACGTCCTGACTTTC. The full variable domain, with the rest looked up from reference TRBV5-1 and TRBJ2-6, is KAGVTQTPRYLIKTRGQQVTLSCSPISGHRSVSWYQQTPGQGLQFLFEYFSETQRNKGNFPGRFSGRQFSNSRSEMNVSTLELGDSALYLCASSGQFSGANVLTFGAGSRLTVL.

The chain combines TRBV5-4 with TRBJ2-5; TRBD2 agrees at 11 bases. The CDR3 runs 15 residues. Germline CDR1 and CDR2: SGHNT and YYREEE (reference sequence). After removal of 4 bases from V and 2 bases from J, the junction contained 4 bases not matched to a gene. CDR3 residues: CASSIRLAGQETQYF. CDR3 sequence (DNA): TGTGCCAGCAGCATCAGACTAGCGGGGCAAGAGACCCAGTACTTC.

V usage is TRBV5-1 and J usage is TRBJ2-3, with 13 bases that match TRBD2. The CDR3 runs 18 residues. Germline V gives CDR1 SGHRS, CDR2 YFSETQ. The V segment lost 3 bases and the J segment 1 base; nucleotides outside the gene matches: 8. The CDR3 here is CASSSTSGRGWGTDTQYF. The DNA for the CDR3 is TGCGCCAGCAGCTCCACTAGCGGGAGGGGATGGGGCACAGATACGCAGTATTTT.

The rearrangement uses TRBV27 and TRBJ2-1; weak D call: TRBD2 (5 bases). CDR1 MNHEY and CDR2 SMNVEV come from the germline V gene (reference sequence). Trimming removed 4 bases from V and 6 bases from J, with 10 bases in between. CDR3 length equals 13 residues. This chain's CDR3 is CASSWAGGNEQFF. CDR3 coding DNA: TGTGCCAGCAGTTGGGCGGGTGGCAATGAGCAGTTCTTC.

The J gene is TRBJ2-2, the V gene TRBV5-1, with D perhaps TRBD2 (6 bases). Germline CDR1 reads SGHRS; CDR2 reads YFSETQ. Trimming took 5 bases from V and 1 from J, leaving 12 bases between them. This CDR3 is 15 amino acids long. The CDR3 bases are TGCGCCAGCAGTCGAGCGGGTAGGAACACCGGGGAGCTGTTTTTT. Its protein product is CASSRAGRNTGELFF.

The chain carries TRBV7-2 and TRBJ2-1, with D possibly TRBD2 on 6 matching bases. CDR3 length: 16 amino acids. Per the germline V gene, CDR1 is SGHTA and CDR2 is FQGNSA. The V gene lost 2 bases and the J gene lost 4 bases, with 15 bases spanning the gap. The DNA for the CDR3 is TGTGCCAGCAGCTTAAAGTACCCTAGCGCTTACAATGAGCAGTTCTTC. Its protein is CASSLKYPSAYNEQFF.

This chain joins TRBV19 and TRBJ1-1; maybe TRBD1 (6 bases). The CDR3 covers 15 residues. Trimming cost V 8 bases and J 3 bases, with 19 bases left between them. Germline V gene sequence: CDR1 LNHDA, CDR2 SQIVND (reference sequence). The CDR3 DNA follows: TGTGCCAGTGAAGGGACAAAGGATATACACACTGAAGCTTTCTTT. Its protein product is CASEGTKDIHTEAFF.

Comments on this clone: Other nucleotide sequences from this sample produce the same CDR3. The V gene is TRBV27, the J gene TRBJ2-3; 7 bases align to TRBD1. The CDR3 loop spans 14 amino acids. Trimming removed 6 bases from V and 0 bases from J; junction bases left unmatched: 3. Looked up from germline, CDR1 is MNHEY and CDR2 is SMNVEV (reference sequence). CDR3 sequence (DNA): TGTGCCAGCAGAAAGACAGGGAGCACAGATACGCAGTATTTT. Protein product: CASRKTGSTDTQYF.

The chain is built from TRBV7-9 and TRBJ2-7; no definite D call. Germline V gene lookup returns CDR1 SEHNR and CDR2 FQNEAQ (reference sequence). V was clipped by 4 bases and J by 6 bases, with 16 bases between them. This CDR3 has 14 residues. In nucleotides, the CDR3 is TGTGCCAGCAGCTCTCTGAATACGGTGAGCGAGCAGTACTTC. Protein product: CASSSLNTVSEQYF. Variable domain in full (rest from reference TRBV7-9 and TRBJ2-7): DTGVSQNPRHKITKRGQNVTFRCDPISEHNRLYWYRQTLGQGPEFLTYFQNEAQLEKSRLLSDRFSAERPKGSFSTLEIQRTEQGDSAMYLCASSSLNTVSEQYFGPGTRLTVT.

The chain combines TRBV5-1 with TRBJ2-3; 9 positions match TRBD1. The CDR3 loop spans 16 amino acids. With V trimmed by 3 bases and J by 2 bases, 7 bases remained unmatched. Germline loops: CDR1 SGHRS, CDR2 YFSETQ. CDR3 DNA: TGCGCCAGCAGCTCCGGGACAGGGTACCCCACAGATACGCAGTATTTT. It encodes CASSSGTGYPTDTQYF.

The gene calls are TRBV19 and TRBJ2-1; 9 bases line up with TRBD2. This CDR3 has 16 amino acids. V shed 5 bases and J 8 bases; nucleotides not matched to a gene: 13. Germline V gives CDR1 LNHDA, CDR2 SQIVND (reference sequence). The CDR3 spells CASSPRGSGRGYEQFF. The DNA for the CDR3 is TGTGCCAGTAGTCCCCGTGGTAGCGGGAGAGGGTATGAGCAGTTCTTC.

The chain recombines TRBV28 with TRBJ2-5; TRBD1 matches 10 bases. The CDR3 has 14 residues. Germline trimming cut 6 bases from V and 7 bases from J; bases unmatched to any gene: 8. In germline, CDR1 is MDHEN, CDR2 SYDVKM. The CDR3 DNA reads TGTGCCAGCAGCCCGGGACAGGGGATAGGGACCCAGTACTTC. Translated: CASSPGQGIGTQYF.

The chain couples TRBV5-4 to TRBJ2-5; 8 nucleotides align to TRBD2. J lost 0 bases, V lost 9 bases, and 10 bases had no gene match. CDR3 length equals 15 residues. The germline CDR1 and CDR2 sequences are SGHNT and YYREEE (reference sequence). The chain's CDR3 is CATRGLDSYQETQYF. The CDR3 DNA follows: TGTGCCACCAGGGGACTAGATTCGTACCAAGAGACCCAGTACTTC.

This chain uses TRBV2 with TRBJ1-6, with 10 nucleotides matching TRBD1. CDR1 is SNHLY, CDR2 FYNNEI, per germline. The CDR3 spans 17 residues. Losses at the gene ends were 7 bases for V and 1 base for J; bases not matched to a gene: 7. CDR3 protein: CASKGQGHKSYNSPLHF. The CDR3 bases are TGTGCCAGCAAGGGACAGGGGCATAAGTCCTATAATTCACCCCTCCACTTT.

This sequence joins TRBV1 and TRBJ1-5; the table assigns TRBD1, which was not confirmed against the DNA. TRBV1 is a pseudogene. The CDR3 loop spans 16 amino acids. The CDR3 bases are TGCACCAGCAGCCCAAAAGCAACAGGGTCCGATCAGCCCCAGCATTTT. This gives the protein CTSSPKATGSDQPQHF.